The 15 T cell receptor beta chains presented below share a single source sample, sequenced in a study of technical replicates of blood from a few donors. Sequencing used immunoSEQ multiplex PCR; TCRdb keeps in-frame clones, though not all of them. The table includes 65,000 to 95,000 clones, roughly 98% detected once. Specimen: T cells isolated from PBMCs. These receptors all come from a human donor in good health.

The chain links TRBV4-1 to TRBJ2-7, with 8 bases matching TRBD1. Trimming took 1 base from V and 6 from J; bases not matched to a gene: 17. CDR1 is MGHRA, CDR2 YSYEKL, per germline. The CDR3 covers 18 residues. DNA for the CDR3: TGCGCCAGCAGCCAAGGTCGAATTGGAGGGACAGGTCCATCCGAGCAGTACTTC. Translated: CASSQGRIGGTGPSEQYF.

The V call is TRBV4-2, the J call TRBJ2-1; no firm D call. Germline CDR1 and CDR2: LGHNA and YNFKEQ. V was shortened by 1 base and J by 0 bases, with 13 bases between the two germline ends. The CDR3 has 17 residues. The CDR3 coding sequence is TGTGCCAGCAGCCAAGCGGAGACTTACTTCTCCTACAATGAGCAGTTCTTC. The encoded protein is CASSQAETYFSYNEQFF.

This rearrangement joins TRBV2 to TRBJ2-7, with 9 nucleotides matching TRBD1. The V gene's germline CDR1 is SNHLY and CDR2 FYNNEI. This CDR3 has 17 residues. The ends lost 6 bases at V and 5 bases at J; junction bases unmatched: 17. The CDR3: CASSGDRVIPLKDEQYF. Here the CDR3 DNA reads TGTGCCAGCAGCGGGGACAGGGTAATCCCCTTAAAGGACGAGCAGTACTTC.

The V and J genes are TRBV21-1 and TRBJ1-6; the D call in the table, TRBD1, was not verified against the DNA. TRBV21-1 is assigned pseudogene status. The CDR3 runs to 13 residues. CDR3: CATDRGPNSPLHF. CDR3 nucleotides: TGTGCCACCGACAGGGGGCCAAATTCACCCCTCCACTTT.

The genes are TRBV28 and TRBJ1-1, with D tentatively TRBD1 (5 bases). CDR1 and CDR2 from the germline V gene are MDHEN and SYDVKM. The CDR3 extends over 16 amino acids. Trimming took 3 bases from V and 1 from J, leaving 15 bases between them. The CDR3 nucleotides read TGTGCCAGCAGTTTCTCTCGGGGGAATCGGAACACTGAAGCTTTCTTT. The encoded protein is CASSFSRGNRNTEAFF.

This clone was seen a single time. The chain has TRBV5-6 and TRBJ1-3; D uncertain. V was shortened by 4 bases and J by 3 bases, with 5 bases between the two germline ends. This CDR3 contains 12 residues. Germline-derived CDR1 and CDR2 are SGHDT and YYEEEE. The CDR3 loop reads CASSPGGNTIYF. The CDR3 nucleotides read TGTGCCAGCAGCCCCGGTGGAAACACCATATATTTT. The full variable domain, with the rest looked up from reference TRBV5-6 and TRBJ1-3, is DAGVTQSPTHLIKTRGQQVTLRCSPKSGHDTVSWYQQALGQGPQFIFQYYEEEERQRGNFPDRFSGHQFPNYSSELNVNALLLGDSALYLCASSPGGNTIYFGEGSWLTVV.

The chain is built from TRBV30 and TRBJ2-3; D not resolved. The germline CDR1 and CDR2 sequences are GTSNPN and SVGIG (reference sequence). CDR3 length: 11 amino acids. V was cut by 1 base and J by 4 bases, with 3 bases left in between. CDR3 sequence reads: CAWSASDTQYF. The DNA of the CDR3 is TGTGCCTGGAGTGCTTCAGATACGCAGTATTTT.

The CDR3 loop is CAWSKTPERGSGNTIYF. CDR3 sequence (DNA): TGTGCCTGGAGTAAAACCCCCGAGCGAGGGTCTGGAAACACCATATATTTT. The rearrangement links TRBV30 to TRBJ1-3, with D uncertain. V shed 2 bases and J shed 1 base, with 18 bases lying between them. The CDR3 extends over 17 amino acids. In germline, CDR1 is GTSNPN, CDR2 SVGIG (reference sequence).

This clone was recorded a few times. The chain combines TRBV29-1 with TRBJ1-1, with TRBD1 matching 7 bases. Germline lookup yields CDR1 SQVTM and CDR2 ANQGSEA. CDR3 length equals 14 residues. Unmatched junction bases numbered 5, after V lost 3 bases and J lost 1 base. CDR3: CSVDIGGPNTEAFF. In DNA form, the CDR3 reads TGCAGCGTTGATATAGGGGGCCCGAACACTGAAGCTTTCTTT.

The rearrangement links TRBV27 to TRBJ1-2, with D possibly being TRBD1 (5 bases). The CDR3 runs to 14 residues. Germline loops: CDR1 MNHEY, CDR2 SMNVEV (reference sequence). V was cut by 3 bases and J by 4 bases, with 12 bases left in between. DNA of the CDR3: TGTGCCAGCAGTTTGGGGCAGGGTCCCTATGGCTACACCTTC. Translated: CASSLGQGPYGYTF.

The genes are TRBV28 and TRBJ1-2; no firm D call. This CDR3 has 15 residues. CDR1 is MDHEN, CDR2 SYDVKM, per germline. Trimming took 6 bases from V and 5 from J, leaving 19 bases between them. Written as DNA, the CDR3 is TGTGCCAGCAGAGAAAGTTTTCGGGGTTATTATGGCTACACCTTC. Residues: CASRESFRGYYGYTF.

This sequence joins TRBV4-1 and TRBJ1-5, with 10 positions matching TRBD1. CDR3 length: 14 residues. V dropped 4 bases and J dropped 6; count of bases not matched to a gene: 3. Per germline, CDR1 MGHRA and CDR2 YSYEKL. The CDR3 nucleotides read TGCGCCAGCAGCCGGACAGGGGGAAGTCAGCCCCAGCATTTT. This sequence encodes CASSRTGGSQPQHF.

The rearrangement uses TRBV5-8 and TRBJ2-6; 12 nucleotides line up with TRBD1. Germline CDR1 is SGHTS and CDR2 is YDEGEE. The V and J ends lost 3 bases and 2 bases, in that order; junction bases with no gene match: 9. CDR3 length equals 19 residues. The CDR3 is CASSWRAGTGGPGANVLTF. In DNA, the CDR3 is TGTGCCAGCAGCTGGAGAGCCGGGACAGGGGGCCCTGGGGCCAACGTCCTGACTTTC.

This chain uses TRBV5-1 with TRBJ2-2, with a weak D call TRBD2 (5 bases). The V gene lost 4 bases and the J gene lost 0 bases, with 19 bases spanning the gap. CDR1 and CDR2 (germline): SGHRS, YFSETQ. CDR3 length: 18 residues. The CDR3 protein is CASSPVAGRGPNTGELFF. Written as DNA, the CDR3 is TGCGCCAGCAGCCCCGTGGCGGGCAGAGGGCCGAACACCGGGGAGCTGTTTTTT. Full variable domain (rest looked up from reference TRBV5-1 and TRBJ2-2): KAGVTQTPRYLIKTRGQQVTLSCSPISGHRSVSWYQQTPGQGLQFLFEYFSETQRNKGNFPGRFSGRQFSNSRSEMNVSTLELGDSALYLCASSPVAGRGPNTGELFFGEGSRLTVL.

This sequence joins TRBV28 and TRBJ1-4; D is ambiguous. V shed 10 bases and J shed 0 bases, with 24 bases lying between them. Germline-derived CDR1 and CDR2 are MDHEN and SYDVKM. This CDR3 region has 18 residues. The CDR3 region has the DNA TGTGCCACCTTATCCCTGACGGTCCGACTTACAACTAATGAAAAACTGTTTTTT. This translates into CATLSLTVRLTTNEKLFF.